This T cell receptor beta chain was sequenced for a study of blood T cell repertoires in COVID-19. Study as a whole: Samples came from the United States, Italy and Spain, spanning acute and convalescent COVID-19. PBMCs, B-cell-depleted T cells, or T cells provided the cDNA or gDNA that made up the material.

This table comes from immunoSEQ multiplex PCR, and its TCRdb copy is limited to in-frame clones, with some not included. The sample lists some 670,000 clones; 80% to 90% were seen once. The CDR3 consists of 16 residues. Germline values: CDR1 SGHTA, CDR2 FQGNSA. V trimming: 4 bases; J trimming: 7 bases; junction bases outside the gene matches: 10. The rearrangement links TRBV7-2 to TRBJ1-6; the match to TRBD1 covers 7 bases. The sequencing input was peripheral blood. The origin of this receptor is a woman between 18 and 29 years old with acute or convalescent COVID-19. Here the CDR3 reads CASSYQSGQSNSPLHF. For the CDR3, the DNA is TGTGCCAGCAGCTACCAATCGGGACAGTCAAATTCACCCCTCCACTTT.